This passage covers 28 T cell receptor beta chains from one sample sequenced in a study of pediatric ulcerative colitis. Sequencing was performed with immunoSEQ multiplex PCR; in TCRdb, only in-frame clones are kept and a portion is missing. The table records over 30,000 clones, around 80% of them present only once. During colonoscopy, one to two rectal pinch biopsies were collected. Sequenced: gut tissue. The receptors shown here come from a boy between 10 and 17 years old with mild ulcerative colitis.

The chain recombines TRBV7-9 with TRBJ2-2; TRBD1 aligns across 7 bases. V gave up 5 bases and J gave up 4 bases; unmatched junction bases: 10. Germline loops: CDR1 SEHNR, CDR2 FQNEAQ (reference sequence). This CDR3 has 16 residues. The CDR3 nucleotides are TGTGCCAGCAGCCCCAGACAGGGTCGGACCACCGGGGAGCTGTTTTTT. Translating it yields CASSPRQGRTTGELFF.

In this sample, this clone turned up a few times. V and J are TRBV27 and TRBJ1-2; 8 bases are shared with TRBD1. Losses at the gene ends were 3 bases for V and 2 bases for J; bases not matched to a gene: 11. This CDR3 has 17 amino acids. Germline V gives CDR1 MNHEY, CDR2 SMNVEV (reference sequence). CDR3 residues: CASSLRPGQGGNYGYTF. In DNA form, the CDR3 reads TGTGCCAGCAGTTTGCGACCTGGACAGGGCGGGAACTATGGCTACACCTTC.

The rearrangement joins TRBV5-1 to TRBJ2-5; possible D gene TRBD1, 6 bases. Germline V gene lookup returns CDR1 SGHRS and CDR2 YFSETQ. This CDR3 contains 15 residues. V lost 0 bases to trimming and J lost 2 bases, with 11 bases between them. CDR3 in amino acids: CASSLDRVGQETQYF. DNA for the CDR3: TGCGCCAGCAGCTTGGACAGGGTGGGGCAAGAGACCCAGTACTTC.

This clone was seen more than once but under ten times. CDR3 DNA sequence: TGTGCCTGGAGATTATCCTGGGGTTCCCCCCTCCACTTT. Its translation: CAWRLSWGSPLHF. V usage is TRBV30 and J usage is TRBJ1-6; D gene ambiguous. Germline V gene lookup returns CDR1 GTSNPN and CDR2 SVGIG (reference sequence). Deletions cut 3 bases from V and 13 bases from J, with 16 bases between. The CDR3 runs 13 residues.

This rearrangement joins TRBV9 to TRBJ2-5; 8 bases are a match to TRBD2. The germline gives CDR1 SGDLS, CDR2 YYNGEE. Trimming at V came to 4 bases and at J to 7 bases, leaving 6 bases not matched to a gene. This CDR3 has 13 residues. This chain's CDR3 is CASSPGLAGTQYF. CDR3 bases: TGTGCCAGCAGCCCCGGGCTAGCGGGGACCCAGTACTTC.

This clone was seen only a few times. The V call is TRBV7-2, the J call TRBJ1-1; no clear D gene. From germline, CDR1 is SGHTA and CDR2 FQGNSA. CDR3 size: 13 residues. V was cut by 2 bases and J by 8 bases, with 12 bases left in between. CDR3: CASSLSRTMEAFF. Written as DNA, the CDR3 is TGTGCCAGCAGCTTATCGAGGACGATGGAAGCTTTCTTT. Supplemented by reference TRBV7-2 and TRBJ1-1, the full variable domain reads GAGVSQSPSNKVTEKGKDVELRCDPISGHTALYWYRQSLGQGLEFLIYFQGNSAPDKSGLPSDRFSAERTGGSVSTLTIQRTQQEDSAVYLCASSLSRTMEAFFGQGTRLTVV.

This chain joins TRBV5-6 and TRBJ1-1, with a weak D call TRBD1 (6 bases). Germline V gives CDR1 SGHDT, CDR2 YYEEEE. Trimming left V 4 bases short and J 5 bases short, with 15 bases between. The CDR3 sequence is 14 residues long. The CDR3 loop reads CASSLQGPWTEAFF. CDR3 bases: TGTGCCAGCAGCCTCCAGGGGCCTTGGACTGAAGCTTTCTTT.

The chain employs TRBV15 and TRBJ1-2; TRBD1 aligns across 7 bases. Germline V CDR1 and CDR2: LNHNV, YYDKDF (reference sequence). The CDR3 runs 17 residues. Germline trimming cut 7 bases from V and 2 bases from J; bases unmatched to any gene: 16. Written as DNA, the CDR3 is TGTGCCACCACCCAGAGTCCCCTAACAGGGGCAAACTATGGCTACACCTTC. It is translated as CATTQSPLTGANYGYTF.

This clone came up a few times. V gene TRBV2 combines with J gene TRBJ1-2; D is perhaps TRBD1 (5 bases). V lost 8 bases to trimming and J lost 5 bases, with 15 bases between them. Germline-derived CDR1 and CDR2 are SNHLY and FYNNEI. The CDR3 covers 13 residues. The CDR3 loop reads CASDGTYLYGYTF. DNA of the CDR3: TGTGCCAGCGATGGGACGTACCTATATGGCTACACCTTC.

This chain joins TRBV5-4 and TRBJ2-2; 8 nucleotides match TRBD1. The V gene's germline CDR1 is SGHNT and CDR2 YYREEE (reference sequence). The CDR3 covers 16 residues. The V gene end was trimmed by 0 bases and the J gene end by 5 bases; junction bases not matched to a gene: 6. As DNA, the CDR3 is TGTGCCAGCAGCTTGGAGGGCAGGGGGCTGACCGGGGAGCTGTTTTTT. Its protein is CASSLEGRGLTGELFF.

The gene calls are TRBV11-2 and TRBJ1-3; D is undetermined. Trimming stripped 5 bases from V and 3 bases from J, with 5 bases between. Germline lookup yields CDR1 SGHAT and CDR2 FQNNGV. CDR3 size: 12 residues. The DNA of the CDR3 is TGTGCCAGCAGCCAGATTGGAAACACCATATATTTT. This encodes CASSQIGNTIYF. Combining the CDR3 with reference TRBV11-2 and TRBJ1-3 gives the whole variable domain EAGVAQSPRYKIIEKRQSVAFWCNPISGHATLYWYQQILGQGPKLLIQFQNNGVVDDSQLPKDRFSAERLKGVDSTLKIQPAKLEDSAVYLCASSQIGNTIYFGEGSWLTVV.

V and J are TRBV6-4 and TRBJ1-1; D call uncertain. Deletions cut 6 bases from V and 2 bases from J, with 10 bases between. The CDR3 length is 13 residues. Germline CDR1 and CDR2: MRHNA and SNTAGT. This chain's CDR3 is CASRARLNTEAFF. The CDR3 coding sequence is TGTGCCAGCAGAGCTAGGCTTAACACTGAAGCTTTCTTT.

The chain recombines TRBV5-1 with TRBJ1-1, with D tentatively TRBD1 (5 bases). Between the trimmed V and J ends, which lost 5 bases and 2 bases, there was a span of 13 bases. This CDR3 comprises 14 residues. From germline, CDR1 is SGHRS and CDR2 YFSETQ. CDR3 residues: CASRTGARNTEAFF. The CDR3 nucleotides are TGCGCCAGCAGGACTGGGGCGCGTAACACTGAAGCTTTCTTT.

This clone was recorded only once. DNA for the CDR3: TGTGCCAGCAGCTTATATCCCAACCCCAGTGGAAACACCATATATTTT. It translates to CASSLYPNPSGNTIYF. This chain uses TRBV7-6 with TRBJ1-3; D is unresolved. This CDR3 contains 16 residues. Germline V gives CDR1 SGHVS, CDR2 FNYEAQ. V lost 2 bases and J 3 bases, leaving 14 bases between the germline ends.

The chain couples TRBV4-1 to TRBJ1-2; D is undetermined. Trimming left V 2 bases short and J 4 bases short, with 17 bases between. The CDR3 runs 16 residues. Germline V gene data show CDR1 as MGHRA and CDR2 as YSYEKL. CDR3 loop: CASSQSLPSSRYGYTF. As DNA, the CDR3 is TGCGCCAGCAGCCAAAGCCTCCCATCCAGCCGCTATGGCTACACCTTC.

The chain combines TRBV2 with TRBJ2-6; D remains unclear. V was pared by 10 bases and J by 4 bases, with 11 bases between. In germline, CDR1 is SNHLY, CDR2 FYNNEI. The CDR3 contains 13 residues. The CDR3 region has the DNA TGTGCCACCCCCCTTGGAGGGGCCAACGTCCTGACTTTC. The encoded protein is CATPLGGANVLTF.

The rearrangement uses TRBV10-1 and TRBJ2-3; possibly TRBD1 for D (5 bases). The germline V and J ends were trimmed by 5 bases and 6 bases, with 6 bases remaining between them. Germline V gives CDR1 WNHNN, CDR2 SYGVQD (reference sequence). The CDR3 covers 11 residues. The CDR3 spells CASSNRDTQYF. DNA of the CDR3: TGCGCCAGCAGTAACAGGGATACGCAGTATTTT.

This clone was detected a few times. The chain carries TRBV2 and TRBJ1-2; D is possibly TRBD1 (6 bases). Trimming left V 7 bases short and J 11 bases short, with 14 bases between. This CDR3 is 11 amino acids long. The germline V gene encodes CDR1 SNHLY and CDR2 FYNNEI. CDR3 nucleotide sequence: TGTGCCAGCACGGCGGACAGCGCGTACACCTTC. Its translation is CASTADSAYTF.

The chain carries TRBV30 and TRBJ2-1; D is possibly TRBD1 or TRBD2 (6 bases each). This CDR3 has 15 amino acids. V dropped 3 bases and J dropped 3 bases, with 15 bases sitting between them. Germline values: CDR1 GTSNPN, CDR2 SVGIG (reference sequence). CDR3 nucleotide sequence: TGTGCCTGGAGCCCCGACGGGGGCGGCTACAATGAGCAGTTCTTC. It specifies CAWSPDGGGYNEQFF.

A few counts support this clone. The chain links TRBV2 to TRBJ1-4; D gene uncertain. In germline, CDR1 is SNHLY, CDR2 FYNNEI. V was pared by 6 bases and J by 3 bases, with 11 bases between. CDR3 length equals 14 residues. CDR3 in DNA: TGTGCCAGCAGCCCCCAGCGGTCTAATGAAAAACTGTTTTTT. As protein: CASSPQRSNEKLFF.

The chain carries TRBV7-6 and TRBJ2-3; perhaps TRBD1 as D (5 bases). CDR1 and CDR2 (germline): SGHVS, FNYEAQ. The CDR3 spans 15 residues. Trimming took 1 base from V and 6 from J, leaving 14 bases between them. The CDR3 protein is CASSLVGAATDTQYF. CDR3 nucleotide sequence: TGTGCCAGCAGCTTAGTAGGGGCCGCTACTGATACGCAGTATTTT. The full variable domain, rest sourced from reference TRBV7-6 and TRBJ2-3, is GAGVSQSPRYKVTKRGQDVALRCDPISGHVSLYWYRQALGQGPEFLTYFNYEAQQDKSGLPNDRFSAERPEGSISTLTIQRTEQRDSAMYRCASSLVGAATDTQYFGPGTRLTVL.

The genes are TRBV29-1 and TRBJ1-1; no firm D call. From germline, CDR1 is SQVTM and CDR2 ANQGSEA. The CDR3 is made up of 12 amino acids. The germline V and J ends were trimmed by 5 bases and 0 bases, with 7 bases remaining between them. In DNA, the CDR3 is TGCAGCGTTAAGTCGATGAACACTGAAGCTTTCTTT. Translation gives CSVKSMNTEAFF.

The sample holds a few counts of this clone. This sequence joins TRBV2 and TRBJ1-6; D not certain. The germline gives CDR1 SNHLY, CDR2 FYNNEI. Trimming stripped 4 bases from V and 8 bases from J, with 9 bases between. This CDR3 contains 13 residues. Here the CDR3 DNA reads TGTGCCAGCAGTGGAGACGGGTATTCACCCCTCCACTTT. Protein sequence: CASSGDGYSPLHF. The full variable domain, its missing parts supplied by reference TRBV2 and TRBJ1-6, is EPEVTQTPSHQVTQMGQEVILRCVPISNHLYFYWYRQILGQKVEFLVSFYNNEISEKSEIFDDQFSVERPDGSNFTLKIRSTKLEDSAMYFCASSGDGYSPLHFGNGTRLTVT.

The rearrangement uses TRBV7-9 and TRBJ1-1, with D unclear. The germline V gene has CDR1 SEHNR and CDR2 FQNEAQ (reference sequence). There are 14 residues in the CDR3. The V gene lost 2 bases and the J gene lost 4 bases, with 11 bases spanning the gap. CDR3 DNA sequence: TGTGCCAGCAGCTTAAGGGAGAAGACCACTGAAGCTTTCTTT. Translated, it gives CASSLREKTTEAFF. Combining the CDR3 with reference TRBV7-9 and TRBJ1-1 gives the whole variable domain DTGVSQNPRHKITKRGQNVTFRCDPISEHNRLYWYRQTLGQGPEFLTYFQNEAQLEKSRLLSDRFSAERPKGSFSTLEIQRTEQGDSAMYLCASSLREKTTEAFFGQGTRLTVV.

V is TRBV7-9 and J is TRBJ2-4; D is uncertain. Germline CDR1 and CDR2: SEHNR and FQNEAQ (reference sequence). V lost 3 bases and J lost 5, with 14 bases in between. This CDR3 spans 15 amino acids. CDR3 bases: TGTGCCAGCAGCTTTGGCCCGCAGATCGAAAACATTCAGTACTTC. Protein sequence: CASSFGPQIENIQYF.

This sequence joins TRBV5-8 and TRBJ1-3; 7 bases are shared with TRBD1. J lost 4 bases, V lost 2 bases, and 3 bases had no gene match. Germline V gene data show CDR1 as SGHTS and CDR2 as YDEGEE. This CDR3 region has 14 residues. DNA for the CDR3: TGTGCCAGCAGCTTAACAGGGGAAGGAAACACCATATATTTT. Translated, it gives CASSLTGEGNTIYF.

V gene TRBV6-1 combines with J gene TRBJ1-1; D possibly corresponds to TRBD1 (5 bases). Germline values: CDR1 MNHNS, CDR2 SASEGT. The CDR3 has 15 residues. V lost 3 bases and J 2 bases, leaving 13 bases between the germline ends. Here the CDR3 reads CASSDAGTGNTEAFF. CDR3 coding DNA: TGTGCCAGCAGTGATGCCGGGACCGGCAACACTGAAGCTTTCTTT.

The genes are TRBV7-2 and TRBJ2-4; D may match TRBD1 or TRBD2 (6 bases each). V lost 0 bases and J lost 6, with 9 bases in between. Germline V gene lookup returns CDR1 SGHTA and CDR2 FQGNSA. This CDR3 region has 14 residues. CDR3 sequence: CASSLAGGPNIQYF. CDR3 in DNA: TGTGCCAGCAGCTTAGCGGGGGGCCCAAACATTCAGTACTTC.